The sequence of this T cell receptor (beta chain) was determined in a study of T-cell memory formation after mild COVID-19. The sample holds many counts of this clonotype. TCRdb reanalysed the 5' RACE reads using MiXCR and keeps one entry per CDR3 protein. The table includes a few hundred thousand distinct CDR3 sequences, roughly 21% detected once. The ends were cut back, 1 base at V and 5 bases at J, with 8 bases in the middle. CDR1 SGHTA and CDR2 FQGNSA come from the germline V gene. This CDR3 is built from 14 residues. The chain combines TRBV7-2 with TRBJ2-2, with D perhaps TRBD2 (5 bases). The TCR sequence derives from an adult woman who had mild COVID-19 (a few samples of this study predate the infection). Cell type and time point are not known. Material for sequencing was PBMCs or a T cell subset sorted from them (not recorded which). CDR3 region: CASSLVRETGELFF. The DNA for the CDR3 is TGTGCCAGCAGCTTAGTGAGGGAGACCGGGGAGCTGTTTTTT.